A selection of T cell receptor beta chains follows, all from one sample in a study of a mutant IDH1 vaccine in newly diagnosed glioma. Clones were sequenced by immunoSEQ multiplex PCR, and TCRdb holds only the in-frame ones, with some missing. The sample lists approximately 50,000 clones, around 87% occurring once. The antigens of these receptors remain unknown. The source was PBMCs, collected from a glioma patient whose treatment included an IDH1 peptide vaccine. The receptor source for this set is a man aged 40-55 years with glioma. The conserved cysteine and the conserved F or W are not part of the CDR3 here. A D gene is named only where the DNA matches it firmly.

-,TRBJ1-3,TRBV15,ATSSDSSGNTIY
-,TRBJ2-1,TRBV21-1,ASSFRGNEQF
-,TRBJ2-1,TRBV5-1,ASTFGAYKNEQF
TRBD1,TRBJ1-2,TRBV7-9,ASSLARGSGGYT
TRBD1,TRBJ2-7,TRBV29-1,SVEDPRDSYEQY
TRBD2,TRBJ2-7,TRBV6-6,ASSYLAGGGDEQY
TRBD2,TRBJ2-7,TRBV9,ASSVAGTSNYEQY
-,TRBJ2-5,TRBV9,ASSVGTDPTGETQY
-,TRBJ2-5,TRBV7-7,ASSFQYQETQY
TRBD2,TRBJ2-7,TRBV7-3,ASSRLAGDRYEQY
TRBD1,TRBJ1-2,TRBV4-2,ASSQARGQGTGYT
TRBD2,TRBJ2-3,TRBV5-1,ASSFGSGSLGTDTQY
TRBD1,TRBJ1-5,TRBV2,ASSGQGVQPQH
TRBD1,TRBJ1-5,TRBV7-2,ASSPGQGQGPQH
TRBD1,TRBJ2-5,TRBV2,ASRIRQGARETQY
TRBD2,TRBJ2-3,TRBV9,ASSGTSLDTQY
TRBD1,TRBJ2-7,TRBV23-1,ASSRHRGHYEQY
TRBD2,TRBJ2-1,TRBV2,ASSAGTSEYNEQF
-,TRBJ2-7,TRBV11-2,ASSFARGAYEQY
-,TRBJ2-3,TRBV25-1,ASSVFSGARDTQY
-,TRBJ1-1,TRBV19,ASSLLRGQGHTEAF
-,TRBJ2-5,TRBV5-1,ASSSTPPETQY
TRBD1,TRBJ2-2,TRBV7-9,ASSLSTLRTGRSGELF
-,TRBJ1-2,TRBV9,ASSPPGGNYGYT
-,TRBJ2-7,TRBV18,ASSPNRDARMVQY
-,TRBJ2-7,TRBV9,ASSAGSTSEQY
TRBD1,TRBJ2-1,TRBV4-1,ASSPRRGEQF
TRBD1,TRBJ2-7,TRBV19,ASSIRQGHDEQY
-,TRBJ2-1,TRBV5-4,ASSFLERYNEQF
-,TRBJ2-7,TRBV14,ASSQDTFYEQY
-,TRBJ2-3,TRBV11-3,ASSFEGPDTQY
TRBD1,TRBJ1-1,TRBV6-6,ASRGQGGVSAEAF